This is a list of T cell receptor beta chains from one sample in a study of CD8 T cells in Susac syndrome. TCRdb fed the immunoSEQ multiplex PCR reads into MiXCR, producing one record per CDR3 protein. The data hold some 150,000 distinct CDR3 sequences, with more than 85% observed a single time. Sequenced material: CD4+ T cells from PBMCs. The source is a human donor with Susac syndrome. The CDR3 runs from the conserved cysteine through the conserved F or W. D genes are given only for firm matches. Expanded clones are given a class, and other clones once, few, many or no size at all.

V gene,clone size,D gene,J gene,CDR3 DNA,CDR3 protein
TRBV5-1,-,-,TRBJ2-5,TGCGCCAGCAGCCCAGGGACTCCCCATGTAACCCAGTACTTC,CASSPGTPHVTQYF
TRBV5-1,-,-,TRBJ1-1,TGCGCCAGCAGCCAGGGAACCCGACACGCTGAAGCTTTCTTT,CASSQGTRHAEAFF
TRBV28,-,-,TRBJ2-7,TGTGCCAGCAGTTTATATCCAGGAAACTACGAGCAGTACTTC,CASSLYPGNYEQYF
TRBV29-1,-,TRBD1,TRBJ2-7,TGCAGCGCAAAGACAGGGTCTGGTAGCGAGCAGTACTTC,CSAKTGSGSEQYF
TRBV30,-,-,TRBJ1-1,TGTGCCTGGAGGGAGGGGGGGAACACTGAAGCTTTCTTT,CAWREGGNTEAFF
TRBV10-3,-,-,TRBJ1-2,TGTGCCATCAGTGACTTTGGCTATGGCTACACCTTC,CAISDFGYGYTF
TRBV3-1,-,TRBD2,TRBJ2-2,TGTGCCAGCAGCCGACGCCCGGCGGGGGGGCCGAACACCGGGGAGCTGTTTTTT,CASSRRPAGGPNTGELFF
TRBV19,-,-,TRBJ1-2,TGTGCCAGTAGTATCCCTGGGGGCGCCTACCAGGACTATGGCTACACCTTC,CASSIPGGAYQDYGYTF
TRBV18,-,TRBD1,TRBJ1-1,TGTGCCAGCTCCGGAACTGGACAGGGGGACACTGAAGCTTTCTTT,CASSGTGQGDTEAFF
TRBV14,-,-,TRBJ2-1,TGTGCCAGCAGCCAAAGGCCTTATACGGATGAGCAGTTCTTC,CASSQRPYTDEQFF
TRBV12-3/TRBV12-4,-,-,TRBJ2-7,TGTGCCAGCAGTTTAAAGGCCGGAAGGCGGTACGAGCAGTACTTC,CASSLKAGRRYEQYF
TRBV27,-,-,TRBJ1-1,TGTGCCAGCAGTTCTGTTAAGGCCCCGAGGACTGAAGCTTTCTTT,CASSSVKAPRTEAFF
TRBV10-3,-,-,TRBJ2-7,TGTGCCATCAGTCCCGACAGCCTTGGAGAGCAGTACTTC,CAISPDSLGEQYF
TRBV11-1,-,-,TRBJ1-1,TGTGCCAGCAGCCCTGGGTACCCCAAGGGCGCTGAAGCTTTCTTT,CASSPGYPKGAEAFF
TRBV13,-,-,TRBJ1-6,TGTGCCAGCAGCCTCTTCTTAAGTGGAGATTCACCCCTCCACTTT,CASSLFLSGDSPLHF
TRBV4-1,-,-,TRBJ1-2,TGCGCCAGCAGCTCCACCGGGACACACTATGGCTACACCTTC,CASSSTGTHYGYTF
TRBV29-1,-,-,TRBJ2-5,TGCAGCGTTGAAGATCCGGGCAGGAGAGAGACCCAGTACTTC,CSVEDPGRRETQYF
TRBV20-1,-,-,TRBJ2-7,TGCAGTGCTAAGAGCCTAGCAGATTCCTACGAGCAGTACTTC,CSAKSLADSYEQYF
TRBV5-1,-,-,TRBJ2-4,TGCGCCAGCAGTATGGACAGAGGAAACATTCAGTACTTC,CASSMDRGNIQYF
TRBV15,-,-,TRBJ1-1,TGTGCCACCAGCAGACGAAACACTGAAGCTTTCTTT,CATSRRNTEAFF
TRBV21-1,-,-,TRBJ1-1,TGTGCCAGCAGCAAAAAGCTAACCGGGACAGAAGCTTTCTTT,CASSKKLTGTEAFF
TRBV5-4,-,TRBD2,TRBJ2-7,TGTGCCAGCAGCCGACTAGCGGGACAACACGAGCAGTACTTC,CASSRLAGQHEQYF
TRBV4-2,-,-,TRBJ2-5,TGTGCCAGCAGCCAAGATGTAGCGGAGGGGAAAGAGACCCAGTACTTC,CASSQDVAEGKETQYF
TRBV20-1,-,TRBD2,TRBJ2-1,TGCAGTGTGGCGGGGGGGTATGTTGAGCAGTTCTTC,CSVAGGYVEQFF
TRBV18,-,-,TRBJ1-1,TGTGCCAGCCAGCAGTCCATGAACACTGAAGCTTTCTTT,CASQQSMNTEAFF
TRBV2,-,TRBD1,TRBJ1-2,TGTGCCAGCGGGGGACAGGGCCACTATGGCTACACCTTC,CASGGQGHYGYTF
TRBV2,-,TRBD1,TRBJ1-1,TGTGCCAGCAGTGAATTGCGACAGGGGCATGCTTTCTTT,CASSELRQGHAFF
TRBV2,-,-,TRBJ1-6,TGTGCCAGCAGTGAGAGGGAATCCTCGACAACCCATAATCCACCCCTCCACTTT,CASSERESSTTHNPPLHF
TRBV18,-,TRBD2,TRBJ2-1,TGTGCCAGCTCACGAGCCCAGCGGGGAGTACATGAGCAGTTCTTC,CASSRAQRGVHEQFF
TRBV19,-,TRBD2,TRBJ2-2,TGTGCCAGTAGTCGAAAGGCGGGGGCCGGGGAGCTGTTTTTT,CASSRKAGAGELFF
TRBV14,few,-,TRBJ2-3,TGTGCCAGCAGCCCCTTAGGTGATACGCAGTATTTT,CASSPLGDTQYF
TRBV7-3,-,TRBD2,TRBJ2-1,TGTGCCAGCAGCTTATTGACTAGCGGGAGAAATGAGCAGTTCTTC,CASSLLTSGRNEQFF
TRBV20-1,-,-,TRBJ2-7,TGCAGTCCCCGTGCCGGGAGCACCTACGAGCAGTACTTC,CSPRAGSTYEQYF
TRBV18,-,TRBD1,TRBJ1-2,TGTGCCAGCTCACCACCGGTACAGGGGGCTGCTAGTGGCTACACCTTC,CASSPPVQGAASGYTF
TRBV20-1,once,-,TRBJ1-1,TGCAGTGCTCAAAGGGGGAACACTGAAGCTTTCTTT,CSAQRGNTEAFF
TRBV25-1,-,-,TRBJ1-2,TGTGCCATCCAAGTCTTAGGTTACGGGATTATCTATGGCTACACCTTC,CAIQVLGYGIIYGYTF
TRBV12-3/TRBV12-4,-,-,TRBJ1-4,TGTGCCAGCAGTTTCGATGGGAAAAGCGAAAAACTGTTTTTT,CASSFDGKSEKLFF
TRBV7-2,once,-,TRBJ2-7,TGTGCCAGCAGCTTAGAAGGGACACATTTATACTTC,CASSLEGTHLYF
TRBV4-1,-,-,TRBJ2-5,TGCGCCAGCAGCCTTACCTTCCCCCAAGAGACCCAGTACTTC,CASSLTFPQETQYF
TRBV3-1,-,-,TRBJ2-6,TGTGCCAGCAGCCAAGCTGAACTCTCTGGGGCCAACGTCCTGACTTTC,CASSQAELSGANVLTF
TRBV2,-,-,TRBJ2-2,TGTGCCAGCAGTGAAGCCCTCTTCACCGGGGAGCTGTTTTTT,CASSEALFTGELFF
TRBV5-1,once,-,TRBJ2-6,TGCGCCAGCAGCTTGTCAGAGGTGTCTGGGGCCAACGTCCTGACTTTC,CASSLSEVSGANVLTF
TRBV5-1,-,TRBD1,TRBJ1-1,TGCGCCAGCAGCTTGGACAGGGGGATGAACACTGAAGCTTTCTTT,CASSLDRGMNTEAFF
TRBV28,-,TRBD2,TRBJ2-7,TGTGCCAGCAGTCTACATGGGAGGGCGAGCTCCTACGAGCAGTACTTC,CASSLHGRASSYEQYF
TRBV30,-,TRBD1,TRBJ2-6,TGTGCCTGGAGTAAGCTAGGACAGGGAAAGGCTGGGGCCAACGTCCTGACTTTC,CAWSKLGQGKAGANVLTF
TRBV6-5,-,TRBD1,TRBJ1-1,TGTGCCAGCAGTCGGACAGGGGGGTCCTGGACTGAAGCTTTCTTT,CASSRTGGSWTEAFF
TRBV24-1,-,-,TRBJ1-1,TGTGCCACCAGTGAGTCAGAAGCGGGATTT,CATSESEAGF
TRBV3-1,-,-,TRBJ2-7,TGTGCCAGCAGCCAAGACCCCTCCTACGAGCAGTACTTC,CASSQDPSYEQYF